This TCR beta chain was captured by sequencing in a study of cytomegalovirus exposure and HLA in healthy donors. Study overall: Most donors, approximately 82% of over 300 genotyped, fell in the Caucasian-associated ancestry cluster.

Primers: 60 Vbeta forward and 13 Jbeta reverse. Profiled with immunoSEQ multiplex PCR; TCRdb holds only in-frame clones, not every one. The sample records around 150,000 clones, around 77% being singletons. Comments on this clone: Antigen: not known.

General study findings and limits: When the data were analyzed later, several of the most significant clusters appeared to be linked to common viral pathogens. Usually a TCR sequence was rare, but some public TCRs were found in many donors. Reported findings show TCR beta sequences accurately forecast HLA-A and HLA-B alleles in most subjects.

The clonotype originates from a woman between 45 and 65 years old in good health and CMV-seronegative. Sequencing was performed on PBMCs.

In nucleotides, the CDR3 is TGTGCCAGCAGCGCGAGAGCACCAAGAGGAACAGATACGCAGTATTTT. This sequence encodes CASSARAPRGTDTQYF. The V and J genes are TRBV11-2 and TRBJ2-3; D remains ambiguous. The germline V gene encodes CDR1 SGHAT and CDR2 FQNNGV. The germline V and J ends were trimmed by 5 bases and 3 bases, with 18 bases remaining between them. The CDR3 consists of 16 residues.